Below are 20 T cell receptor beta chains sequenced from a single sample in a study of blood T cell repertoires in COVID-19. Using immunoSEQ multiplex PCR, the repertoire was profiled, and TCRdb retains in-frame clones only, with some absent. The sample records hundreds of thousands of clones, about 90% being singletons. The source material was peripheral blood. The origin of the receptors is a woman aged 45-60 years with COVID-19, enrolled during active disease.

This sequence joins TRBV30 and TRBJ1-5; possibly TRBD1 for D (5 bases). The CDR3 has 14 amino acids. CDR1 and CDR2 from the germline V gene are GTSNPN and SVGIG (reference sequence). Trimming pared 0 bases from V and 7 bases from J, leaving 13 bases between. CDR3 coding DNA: TGTGCCTGGAGTGTAGGCAGGGTTGGGCAGCCCCAGCATTTT. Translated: CAWSVGRVGQPQHF.

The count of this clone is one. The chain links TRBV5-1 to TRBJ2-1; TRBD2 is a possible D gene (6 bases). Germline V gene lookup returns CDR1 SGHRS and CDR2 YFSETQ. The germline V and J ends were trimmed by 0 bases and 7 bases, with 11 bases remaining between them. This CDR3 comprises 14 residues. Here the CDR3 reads CASSLVVGTNEQFF. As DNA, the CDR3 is TGCGCCAGCAGCTTGGTCGTGGGGACTAATGAGCAGTTCTTC.

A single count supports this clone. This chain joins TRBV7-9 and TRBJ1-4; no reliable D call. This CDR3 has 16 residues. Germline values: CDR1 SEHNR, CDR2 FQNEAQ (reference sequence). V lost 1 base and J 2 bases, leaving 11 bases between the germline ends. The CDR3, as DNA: TGTGCCAGCAGCTTAGACGGCAGACTCACTAATGAAAAACTGTTTTTT. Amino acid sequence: CASSLDGRLTNEKLFF.

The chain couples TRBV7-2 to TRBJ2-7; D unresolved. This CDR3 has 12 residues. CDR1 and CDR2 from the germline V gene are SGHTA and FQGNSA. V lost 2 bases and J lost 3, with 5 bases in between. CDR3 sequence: CASSLIGYEQYF. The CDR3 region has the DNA TGTGCCAGCAGCTTAATCGGCTACGAGCAGTACTTC. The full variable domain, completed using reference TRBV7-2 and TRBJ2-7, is GAGVSQSPSNKVTEKGKDVELRCDPISGHTALYWYRQSLGQGLEFLIYFQGNSAPDKSGLPSDRFSAERTGGSVSTLTIQRTQQEDSAVYLCASSLIGYEQYFGPGTRLTVT.

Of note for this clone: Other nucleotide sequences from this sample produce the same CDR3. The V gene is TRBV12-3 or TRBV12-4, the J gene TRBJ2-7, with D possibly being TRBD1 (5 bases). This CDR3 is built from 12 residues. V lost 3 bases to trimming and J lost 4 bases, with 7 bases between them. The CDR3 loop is CASSFGAYEQYF. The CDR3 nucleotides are TGTGCCAGCAGTTTTGGGGCTTACGAGCAGTACTTC.

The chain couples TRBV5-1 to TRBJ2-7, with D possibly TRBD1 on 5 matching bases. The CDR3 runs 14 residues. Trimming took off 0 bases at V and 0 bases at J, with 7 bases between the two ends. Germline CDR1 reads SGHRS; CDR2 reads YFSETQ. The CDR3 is CASSLAGISYEQYF. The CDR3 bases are TGCGCCAGCAGCTTGGCAGGGATCTCCTACGAGCAGTACTTC.

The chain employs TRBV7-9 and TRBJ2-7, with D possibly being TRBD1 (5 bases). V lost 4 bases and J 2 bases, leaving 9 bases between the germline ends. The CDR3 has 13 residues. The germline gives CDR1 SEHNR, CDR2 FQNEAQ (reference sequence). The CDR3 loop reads CASSSGPTYEQYF. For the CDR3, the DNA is TGTGCCAGCAGCTCAGGGCCAACCTACGAGCAGTACTTC.

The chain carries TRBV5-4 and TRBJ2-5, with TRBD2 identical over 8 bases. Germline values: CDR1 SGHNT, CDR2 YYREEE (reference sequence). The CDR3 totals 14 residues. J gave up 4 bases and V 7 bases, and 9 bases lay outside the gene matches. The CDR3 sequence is CASSPGRDGETQYF. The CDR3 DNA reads TGTGCCAGCTCCCCCGGGAGGGACGGAGAGACCCAGTACTTC.

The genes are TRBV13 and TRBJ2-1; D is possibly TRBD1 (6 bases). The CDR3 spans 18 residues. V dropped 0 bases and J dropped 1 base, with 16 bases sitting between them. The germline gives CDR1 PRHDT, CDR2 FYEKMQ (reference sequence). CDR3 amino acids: CASSLGYAGVGSYNEQFF. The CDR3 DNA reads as TGTGCCAGCAGCTTAGGCTATGCAGGGGTTGGATCCTACAATGAGCAGTTCTTC.

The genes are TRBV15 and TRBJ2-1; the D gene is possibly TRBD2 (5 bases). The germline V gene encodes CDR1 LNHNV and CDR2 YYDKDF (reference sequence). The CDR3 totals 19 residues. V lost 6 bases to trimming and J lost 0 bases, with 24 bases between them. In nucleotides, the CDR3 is TGTGCCACCAGGAGGGAGAGGCTAGCCGCCGCGAGCTCCTACAATGAGCAGTTCTTC. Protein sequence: CATRRERLAAASSYNEQFF.

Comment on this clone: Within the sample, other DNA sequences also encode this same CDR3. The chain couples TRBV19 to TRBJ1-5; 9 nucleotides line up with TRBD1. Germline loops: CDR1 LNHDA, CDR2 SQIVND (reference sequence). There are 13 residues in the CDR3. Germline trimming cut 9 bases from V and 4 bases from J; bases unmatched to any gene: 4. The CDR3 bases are TGTGCCAGCAAGGACAGGGGAAATCAGCCCCAGCATTTT. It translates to CASKDRGNQPQHF.

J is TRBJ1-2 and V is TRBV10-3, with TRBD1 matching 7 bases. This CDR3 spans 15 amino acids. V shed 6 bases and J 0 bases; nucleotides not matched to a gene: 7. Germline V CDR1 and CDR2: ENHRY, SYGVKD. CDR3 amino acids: CAIRAGTATNYGYTF. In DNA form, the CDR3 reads TGTGCCATCAGGGCCGGGACAGCGACTAACTATGGCTACACCTTC.

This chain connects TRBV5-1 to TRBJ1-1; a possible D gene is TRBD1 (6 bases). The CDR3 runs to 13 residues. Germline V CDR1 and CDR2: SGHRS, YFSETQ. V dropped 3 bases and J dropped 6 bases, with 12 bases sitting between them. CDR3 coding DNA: TGCGCCAGCAGCTCACAGGGTGGCCCTGAAGCTTTCTTT. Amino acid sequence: CASSSQGGPEAFF.

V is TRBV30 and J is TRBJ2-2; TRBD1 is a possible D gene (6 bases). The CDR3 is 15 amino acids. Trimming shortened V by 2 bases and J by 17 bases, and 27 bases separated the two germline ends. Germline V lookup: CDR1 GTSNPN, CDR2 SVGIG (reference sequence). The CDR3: CAWSSGDIHKRAGFF. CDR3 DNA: TGTGCCTGGAGTTCTGGGGACATCCACAAGCGCGCAGGTTTTTTT.

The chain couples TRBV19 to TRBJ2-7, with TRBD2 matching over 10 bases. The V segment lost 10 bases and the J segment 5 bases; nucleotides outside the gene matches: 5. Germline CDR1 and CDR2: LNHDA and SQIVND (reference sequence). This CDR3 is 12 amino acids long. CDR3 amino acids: CATSGGVHEQYF. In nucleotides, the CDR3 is TGTGCCACCAGCGGGGGGGTCCACGAGCAGTACTTC. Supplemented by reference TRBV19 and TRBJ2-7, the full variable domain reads DGGITQSPKYLFRKEGQNVTLSCEQNLNHDAMYWYRQDPGQGLRLIYYSQIVNDFQKGDIAEGYSVSREKKESFPLTVTSAQKNPTAFYLCATSGGVHEQYFGPGTRLTVT.

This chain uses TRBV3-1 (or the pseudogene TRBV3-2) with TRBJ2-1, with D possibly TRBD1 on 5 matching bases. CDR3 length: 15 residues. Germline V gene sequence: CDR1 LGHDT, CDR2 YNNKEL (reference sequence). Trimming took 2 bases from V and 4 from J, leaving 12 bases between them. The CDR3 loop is CASSQISGIYNEQFF. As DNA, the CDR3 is TGTGCCAGCAGCCAAATATCAGGGATTTACAATGAGCAGTTCTTC.

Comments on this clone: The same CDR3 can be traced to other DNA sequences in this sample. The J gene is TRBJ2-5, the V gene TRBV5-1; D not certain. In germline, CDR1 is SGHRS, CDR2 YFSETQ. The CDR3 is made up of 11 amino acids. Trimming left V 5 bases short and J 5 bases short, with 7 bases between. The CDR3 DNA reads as TGCGCCAGCAGTTTTAGCGAGACCCAGTACTTC. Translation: CASSFSETQYF.

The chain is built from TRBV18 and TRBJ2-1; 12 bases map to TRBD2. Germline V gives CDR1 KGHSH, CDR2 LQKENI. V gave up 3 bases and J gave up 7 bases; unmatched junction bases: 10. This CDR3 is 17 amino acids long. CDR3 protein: CASSPRITGLAGNEQFF. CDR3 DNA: TGTGCCAGCTCACCTCGGATCACAGGACTAGCGGGGAATGAGCAGTTCTTC.

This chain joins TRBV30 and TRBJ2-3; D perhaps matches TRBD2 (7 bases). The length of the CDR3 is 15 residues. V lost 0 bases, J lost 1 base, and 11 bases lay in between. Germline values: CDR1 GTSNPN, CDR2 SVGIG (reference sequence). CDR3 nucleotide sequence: TGTGCCTGGAGTGTATGGGGGGGCGGCACAGATACGCAGTATTTT. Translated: CAWSVWGGGTDTQYF.

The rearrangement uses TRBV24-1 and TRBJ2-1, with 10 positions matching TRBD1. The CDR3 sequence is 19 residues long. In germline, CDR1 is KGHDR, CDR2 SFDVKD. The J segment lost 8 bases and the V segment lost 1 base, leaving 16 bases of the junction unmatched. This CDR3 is CATSDLTTPPTGGWDEQFF. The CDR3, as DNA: TGTGCCACCAGTGATTTAACGACCCCCCCGACAGGGGGCTGGGATGAGCAGTTCTTC.